The 31 T cell receptor beta chains below come from one sample, sequenced in a study of blood T cell repertoires in COVID-19. The repertoire was sequenced with immunoSEQ multiplex PCR; TCRdb's copy has only in-frame clones and lacks some. The sample gives some 99,000 clones, about nine tenths of which show up once; 1.1% is in the top ten. The specimen sequenced was peripheral blood. The receptors derive from a human donor in a cohort sampled during active COVID-19.

The V call is TRBV28, the J call TRBJ1-6; D possibly corresponds to TRBD1 (6 bases). Germline CDR1 and CDR2: MDHEN and SYDVKM. The CDR3 contains 16 residues. With 2 bases removed from V and 7 bases from J, the gap between germline ends came to 15 bases. CDR3 loop: CASSLGGAVWNSPLHF. CDR3 sequence (DNA): TGTGCCAGCAGTTTAGGGGGGGCAGTTTGGAATTCACCCCTCCACTTT.

The chain couples TRBV5-1 to TRBJ2-7; 7 nucleotides match TRBD1. With 2 bases clipped from V and 0 bases from J, the junction kept 2 bases outside the gene matches. The CDR3 contains 14 residues. Germline V gene data show CDR1 as SGHRS and CDR2 as YFSETQ. In DNA, the CDR3 is TGCGCCAGCAGCTTAGGGACAGTCTCCTACGAGCAGTACTTC. Translation gives CASSLGTVSYEQYF.

The chain recombines TRBV11-2 with TRBJ1-3; D is undetermined. The CDR3 covers 18 residues. Trimming cost V 2 bases and J 7 bases, with 24 bases left between them. Germline V CDR1 and CDR2: SGHAT, FQNNGV. CDR3 coding DNA: TGTGCCAGCAGCTTAATGGCTGAGGGAGTCGGCGAGGCGAACACCATATATTTT. It specifies CASSLMAEGVGEANTIYF.

The V and J genes are TRBV28 and TRBJ1-2; 9 nucleotides align to TRBD1. The CDR3 covers 15 residues. J was trimmed by 4 bases and V by 3 bases; bases with no gene match: 6. The V gene's germline CDR1 is MDHEN and CDR2 SYDVKM. This chain's CDR3 is CASSLVGQGIYGYTF. The CDR3, as DNA: TGTGCCAGCAGTTTGGTGGGACAGGGAATCTATGGCTACACCTTC.

The rearrangement joins TRBV7-8 to TRBJ1-2, with TRBD1 as a possible D gene (5 bases). The V and J ends lost 3 bases and 4 bases respectively, with 15 bases between them. The V gene's germline CDR1 is SGHVS and CDR2 FQNEAQ. This CDR3 is built from 15 residues. The CDR3 sequence: CASSLRSTVLYGYTF. Here the CDR3 DNA reads TGTGCCAGCAGCTTGAGATCGACAGTGCTCTATGGCTACACCTTC.

The chain has TRBV24-1 and TRBJ2-6, with D perhaps matching TRBD2 (5 bases). There are 17 residues in the CDR3. The V gene lost 4 bases and the J gene lost 0 bases, with 12 bases spanning the gap. Germline values: CDR1 KGHDR, CDR2 SFDVKD. The CDR3 DNA reads TGTGCCACCAGTGAGCGGGTCGCCGCCTCTGGGGCCAACGTCCTGACTTTC. Protein product: CATSERVAASGANVLTF.

The J gene is TRBJ1-3, the V gene TRBV19, with TRBD1 identical over 7 bases. Germline V CDR1 and CDR2: LNHDA, SQIVND (reference sequence). V shed 6 bases, J shed 6 bases, and the junction held 5 bases outside the gene matches. The CDR3 has 13 residues. In DNA form, the CDR3 reads TGTGCCAGTAGGAGGGGGCCGGAAAACACCATATATTTT. Its protein is CASRRGPENTIYF.

This clone was recorded a few times. V gene TRBV6-4 combines with J gene TRBJ2-7, with D unresolved. Germline values: CDR1 MRHNA, CDR2 SNTAGT. The CDR3 consists of 14 residues. Trimming removed 0 bases from V and 2 bases from J, with 8 bases in between. Written as DNA, the CDR3 is TGTGCCAGCAGTGACTCGTCAGGAACCTACGAGCAGTACTTC. Its protein is CASSDSSGTYEQYF.

This clone was picked up one time. The chain is built from TRBV5-1 and TRBJ1-4; a possible D gene is TRBD1 (6 bases). The V end was cut by 2 bases, the J end by 4 bases, with 12 bases between. Germline V CDR1 and CDR2: SGHRS, YFSETQ. CDR3 length equals 15 residues. CDR3 DNA sequence: TGCGCCAGCAGCTTACAGGGCCTATTTAATGAAAAACTGTTTTTT. Translation: CASSLQGLFNEKLFF.

The CDR3 coding sequence is TGTGCCAGCAGCCACCTACTAGCGGGATACACCGGGGAGCTGTTTTTT. Translated: CASSHLLAGYTGELFF. The rearrangement links TRBV13 to TRBJ2-2; 10 bases line up with TRBD2. V shed 5 bases, J shed 3 bases, and the junction held 6 bases outside the gene matches. The CDR3 sequence is 16 residues long. Germline CDR1 and CDR2: PRHDT and FYEKMQ (reference sequence).

The chain joins TRBV20-1 to TRBJ1-2, with a possible D match to TRBD1 (5 bases). V dropped 7 bases and J dropped 4 bases, with 10 bases sitting between them. The CDR3 sequence is 11 residues long. Looked up from germline, CDR1 is DFQATT and CDR2 is SNEGSKA (reference sequence). For the CDR3, the DNA is TGCAGTGTCGCAGGGCGCTATGGCTACACCTTC. It translates to CSVAGRYGYTF.

This chain uses TRBV5-1 with TRBJ2-7; TRBD2 agrees at 13 bases. The CDR3 length is 16 residues. Per the germline V gene, CDR1 is SGHRS and CDR2 is YFSETQ. V was pared by 4 bases and J by 2 bases, with 6 bases of the junction left unmatched. The CDR3 DNA is TGCGCCAGCAGCCCCGGGACTAGCGGGGACGCCTACGAGCAGTACTTC. Protein product: CASSPGTSGDAYEQYF.

The chain joins TRBV18 to TRBJ1-3, with D unclear. This CDR3 has 17 amino acids. V lost 3 bases to trimming and J lost 0 bases, with 15 bases between them. Germline V CDR1 and CDR2: KGHSH, LQKENI. The CDR3 spells CASSPEPGGSSGNTIYF. The DNA of the CDR3 is TGTGCCAGCTCACCTGAACCGGGAGGGAGCTCTGGAAACACCATATATTTT.

The V call is TRBV19, the J call TRBJ1-5; D not certain. This CDR3 has 16 residues. The V end was cut by 3 bases, the J end by 3 bases, with 15 bases between. Germline V lookup: CDR1 LNHDA, CDR2 SQIVND (reference sequence). The CDR3 DNA is TGTGCCAGTAGTATTGTCGGGAAGGTGGCCAATCAGCCCCAGCATTTT. Protein sequence: CASSIVGKVANQPQHF. Full variable domain (missing parts from reference TRBV19 and TRBJ1-5): DGGITQSPKYLFRKEGQNVTLSCEQNLNHDAMYWYRQDPGQGLRLIYYSQIVNDFQKGDIAEGYSVSREKKESFPLTVTSAQKNPTAFYLCASSIVGKVANQPQHFGDGTRLSIL.

The genes are TRBV7-3 and TRBJ2-3; 15 bases map to TRBD2. J gave up 0 bases and V 2 bases, and 6 bases lay outside the gene matches. Germline CDR1 SGHTA, CDR2 FQGTGA. The CDR3 is 19 residues long. The CDR3 loop is CASSLFGLAGGPSTDTQYF. Written as DNA, the CDR3 is TGTGCCAGCAGCTTATTCGGACTAGCGGGGGGGCCGAGCACAGATACGCAGTATTTT.

The chain's CDR3 is CASSRRTGDATIYF. The CDR3 nucleotides read TGTGCCAGCAGCCGGAGGACAGGGGACGCCACCATATATTTT. V usage is TRBV9 and J usage is TRBJ1-3, with 9 bases that match TRBD1. Germline assignment: CDR1 SGDLS and CDR2 YYNGEE. The CDR3 covers 14 residues. With 4 bases clipped from V and 9 bases from J, the junction kept 8 bases outside the gene matches.

This clone came up once. The V and J genes are TRBV7-3 and TRBJ2-3, with 8 bases lining up with TRBD1. CDR1 and CDR2 from the germline V gene are SGHTA and FQGTGA. The CDR3 covers 15 residues. The junction had 7 bases not matched to a gene; V was cut back by 2 bases and J by 6 bases. CDR3 protein: CASSLLGQASDTQYF. In nucleotides, the CDR3 is TGTGCCAGCAGCTTATTGGGACAGGCCTCCGATACGCAGTATTTT.

The chain joins TRBV6-5 to TRBJ1-2, with D hard to call. The CDR3 has 13 residues. Germline assignment: CDR1 MNHEY and CDR2 SVGAGI. V was clipped by 8 bases and J by 9 bases, with 19 bases between them. CDR3 in amino acids: CASAPGFMASYTF. The DNA for the CDR3 is TGTGCCAGCGCTCCCGGGTTTATGGCTAGCTACACCTTC.

The rearrangement uses TRBV5-3 and TRBJ1-5; the D gene is possibly TRBD1 (5 bases). TRBV5-3 is marked as an open reading frame, function uncertain. With 4 bases removed from V and 3 bases from J, the gap between germline ends came to 23 bases. CDR3 length equals 18 residues. The CDR3 DNA is TGTGCCAGAAGCCGGACACGTAGGGGTTCCCAGAACAATCAGCCCCAGCATTTT. Translation: CARSRTRRGSQNNQPQHF.

This chain connects TRBV23-1 to TRBJ1-2, with TRBD1 matching over 7 bases. TRBV23-1 is an open reading frame, and its role is uncertain. CDR3 length equals 20 residues. After removal of 6 bases from V and 2 bases from J, the junction contained 24 bases not matched to a gene. The CDR3, as DNA: TGCGCCAGCAGACTAAAGGTATCGGGGGCCGAACAGGGGAAAAACTATGGCTACACCTTC. Protein sequence: CASRLKVSGAEQGKNYGYTF.

This clone appeared a single time. J is TRBJ2-2 and V is TRBV7-9; D is unclear. The V end was cut by 1 base, the J end by 2 bases, with 8 bases between. This CDR3 has 15 residues. Per germline, CDR1 SEHNR and CDR2 FQNEAQ (reference sequence). The CDR3 loop reads CASSLGAGNTGELFF. The DNA for the CDR3 is TGTGCCAGCAGCTTAGGCGCCGGTAACACCGGGGAGCTGTTTTTT.

The J gene is TRBJ2-7, the V gene TRBV7-9, with D perhaps matching TRBD2 (5 bases). The CDR3 loop spans 13 amino acids. V shed 5 bases and J shed 2 bases, with 10 bases lying between them. CDR1 SEHNR and CDR2 FQNEAQ come from the germline V gene (reference sequence). The CDR3 protein is CASSPSLPYEQYF. CDR3 sequence (DNA): TGTGCCAGCAGCCCTAGCCTTCCCTACGAGCAGTACTTC.

The J gene is TRBJ1-5, the V gene TRBV7-9; 9 bases line up with TRBD1. V lost 7 bases and J lost 5; bases outside the gene matches: 3. Germline CDR1 and CDR2: SEHNR and FQNEAQ (reference sequence). CDR3 length equals 13 residues. CDR3 DNA sequence: TGTGCCAGCACAACAGGGGGCCATCAGCCCCAGCATTTT. Translated, it gives CASTTGGHQPQHF.

The genes are TRBV4-1 and TRBJ2-2, with D possibly matching TRBD1 (6 bases). Between the trimmed V and J ends, which lost 4 bases and 3 bases, there was a span of 18 bases. This CDR3 is built from 17 residues. Germline V lookup: CDR1 MGHRA, CDR2 YSYEKL. The CDR3 DNA reads TGCGCCAGCAGCCCCACCGTGGGCAGGGGATACACCGGGGAGCTGTTTTTT. Encoded protein: CASSPTVGRGYTGELFF.

In the case of this clone: The germline gene is not matched at one end of the junction; a read error may be the cause. The CDR3 coding sequence is TGTGCTAGTGGCTTGGCGGGGGGGCCCACCGGGGAGCTGTTTTTT. It specifies CASGLAGGPTGELFF. This chain links TRBV12-5 with TRBJ2-2; 9 nucleotides align to TRBD2. The germline V gene encodes CDR1 LGHNT and CDR2 FRNRAP. This CDR3 has 15 residues.

V gene TRBV5-6 combines with J gene TRBJ1-5; D remains unclear. Trimming pared 1 base from V and 0 bases from J, leaving 2 bases between. The CDR3 has 13 amino acids. Germline V gives CDR1 SGHDT, CDR2 YYEEEE. The CDR3 spells CASSLRSNQPQHF. CDR3 nucleotides: TGTGCCAGCAGCTTGCGTAGCAATCAGCCCCAGCATTTT. Full variable domain (remainder filled in from reference TRBV5-6 and TRBJ1-5): DAGVTQSPTHLIKTRGQQVTLRCSPKSGHDTVSWYQQALGQGPQFIFQYYEEEERQRGNFPDRFSGHQFPNYSSELNVNALLLGDSALYLCASSLRSNQPQHFGDGTRLSIL.

The chain links TRBV5-1 to TRBJ2-5; weak D call: TRBD2 (7 bases). The CDR3 is made up of 15 amino acids. V was clipped by 4 bases and J by 7 bases, with 20 bases between them. The germline V gene encodes CDR1 SGHRS and CDR2 YFSETQ. DNA for the CDR3: TGCGCCAGCAGCCGGGGGGCAGGGAACAGTGGGACCCAGTACTTC. Its translation is CASSRGAGNSGTQYF.

The chain joins TRBV1 to TRBJ2-2; TRBD1, the D gene given by the table, was not confirmed from the DNA. TRBV1 corresponds to a pseudogene. This CDR3 is built from 18 residues. CDR3 sequence reads: CTSSQQRQGLGDTGELFF. DNA for the CDR3: TGCACCAGCAGCCAACAGAGACAGGGGTTAGGAGACACCGGGGAGCTGTTTTTT.

The chain uses TRBV7-9 and TRBJ2-1; possibly TRBD2 for D (5 bases). Germline loops: CDR1 SEHNR, CDR2 FQNEAQ (reference sequence). V gave up 0 bases and J gave up 0 bases, with 9 bases separating them. CDR3 length equals 16 residues. DNA of the CDR3: TGTGCCAGCAGCTTAGCGGTGGGGAGCTCCTACAATGAGCAGTTCTTC. This encodes CASSLAVGSSYNEQFF.

CDR3 in DNA: TGTGCCAGCAGTTACGGGGACAGGGGTATCTATGGCTACACCTTC. Encoded protein: CASSYGDRGIYGYTF. The chain carries TRBV6-6 and TRBJ1-2, with 10 bases lining up with TRBD1. After removal of 2 bases from V and 4 bases from J, the junction contained 4 bases not matched to a gene. Germline V gives CDR1 MNHNY, CDR2 SVGAGI (reference sequence). The CDR3 consists of 15 residues.

The chain joins TRBV23-1 to TRBJ1-5; no firm D call. TRBV23-1 is an open reading frame, and its role is uncertain. Trimming shortened V by 4 bases and J by 2 bases, and 12 bases separated the two germline ends. The CDR3 totals 15 residues. The CDR3 protein is CASSRASIGNQPQHF. As DNA, the CDR3 is TGCGCCAGCAGTCGAGCCTCCATCGGCAATCAGCCCCAGCATTTT.